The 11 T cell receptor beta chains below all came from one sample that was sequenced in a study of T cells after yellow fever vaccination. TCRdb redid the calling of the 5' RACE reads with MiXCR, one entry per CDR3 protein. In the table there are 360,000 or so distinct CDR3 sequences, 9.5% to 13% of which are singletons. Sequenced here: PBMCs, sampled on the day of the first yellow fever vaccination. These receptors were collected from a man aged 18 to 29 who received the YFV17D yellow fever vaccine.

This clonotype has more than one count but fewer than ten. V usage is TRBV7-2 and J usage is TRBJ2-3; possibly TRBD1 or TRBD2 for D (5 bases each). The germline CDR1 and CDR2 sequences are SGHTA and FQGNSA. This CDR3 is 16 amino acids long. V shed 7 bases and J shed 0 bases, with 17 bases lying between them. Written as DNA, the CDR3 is TGTGCCAGCACCAAACGCCGGGACGCCAGCACAGATACGCAGTATTTT. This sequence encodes CASTKRRDASTDTQYF.

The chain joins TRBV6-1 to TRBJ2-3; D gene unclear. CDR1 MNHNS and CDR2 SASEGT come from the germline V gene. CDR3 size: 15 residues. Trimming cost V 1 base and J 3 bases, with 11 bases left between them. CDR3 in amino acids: CASSEGAPATDTQYF. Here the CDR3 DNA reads TGTGCCAGCAGTGAAGGGGCTCCGGCTACAGATACGCAGTATTTT.

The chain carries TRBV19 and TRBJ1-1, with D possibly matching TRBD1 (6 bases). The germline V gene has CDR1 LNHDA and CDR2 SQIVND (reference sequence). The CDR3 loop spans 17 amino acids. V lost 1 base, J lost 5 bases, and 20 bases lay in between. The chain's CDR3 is CASSIGRGARRWTEAFF. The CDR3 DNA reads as TGTGCCAGTAGTATAGGTCGGGGGGCGCGGCGATGGACTGAAGCTTTCTTT. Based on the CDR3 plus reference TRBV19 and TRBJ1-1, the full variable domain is DGGITQSPKYLFRKEGQNVTLSCEQNLNHDAMYWYRQDPGQGLRLIYYSQIVNDFQKGDIAEGYSVSREKKESFPLTVTSAQKNPTAFYLCASSIGRGARRWTEAFFGQGTRLTVV.

The CDR3: CASSLAEPGGNEQFF. The CDR3 DNA reads TGCGCCAGCAGCTTGGCCGAACCTGGGGGCAATGAGCAGTTCTTC. V is TRBV5-1 and J is TRBJ2-1; tentatively, D is TRBD1 or TRBD2 (5 bases each). Trimming stripped 0 bases from V and 6 bases from J, with 13 bases between. Germline lookup yields CDR1 SGHRS and CDR2 YFSETQ. CDR3 size: 15 residues.

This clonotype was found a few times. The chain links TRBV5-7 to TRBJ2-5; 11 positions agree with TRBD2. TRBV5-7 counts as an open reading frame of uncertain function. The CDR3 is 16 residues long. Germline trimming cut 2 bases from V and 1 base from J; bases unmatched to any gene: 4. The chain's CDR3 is CASSLTSGGLQETQYF. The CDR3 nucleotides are TGTGCCAGCAGCTTAACTAGCGGGGGCCTCCAAGAGACCCAGTACTTC.

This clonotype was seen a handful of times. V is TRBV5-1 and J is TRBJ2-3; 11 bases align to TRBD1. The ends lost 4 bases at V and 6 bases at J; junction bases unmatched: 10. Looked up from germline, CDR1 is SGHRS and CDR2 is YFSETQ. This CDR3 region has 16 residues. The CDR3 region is CASSRTGGYSADTQYF. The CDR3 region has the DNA TGCGCCAGCAGCCGGACAGGGGGCTACTCCGCGGATACGCAGTATTTT.

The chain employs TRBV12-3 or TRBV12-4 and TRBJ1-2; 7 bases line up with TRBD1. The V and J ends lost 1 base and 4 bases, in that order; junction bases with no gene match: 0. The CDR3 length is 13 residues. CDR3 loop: CASSLEGAYGYTF. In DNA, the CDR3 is TGTGCCAGCAGTTTAGAGGGGGCCTATGGCTACACCTTC.

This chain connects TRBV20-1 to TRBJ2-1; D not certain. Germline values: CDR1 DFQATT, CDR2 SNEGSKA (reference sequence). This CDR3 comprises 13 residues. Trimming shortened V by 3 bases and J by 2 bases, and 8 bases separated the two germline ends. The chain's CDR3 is CSASLLTYNEQFF. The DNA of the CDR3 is TGCAGTGCTAGTCTGCTAACCTACAATGAGCAGTTCTTC.

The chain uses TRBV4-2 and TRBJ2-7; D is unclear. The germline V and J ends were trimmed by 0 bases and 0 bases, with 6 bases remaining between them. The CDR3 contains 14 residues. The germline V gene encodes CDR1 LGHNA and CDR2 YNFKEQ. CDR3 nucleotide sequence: TGTGCCAGCAGCCAAGAGGTGGACTCCTACGAGCAGTACTTC. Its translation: CASSQEVDSYEQYF.

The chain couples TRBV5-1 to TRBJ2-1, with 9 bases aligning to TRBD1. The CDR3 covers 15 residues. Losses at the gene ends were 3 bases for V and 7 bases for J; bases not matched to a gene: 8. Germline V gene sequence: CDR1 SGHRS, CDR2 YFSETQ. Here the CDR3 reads CASSWGGTGPNEQFF. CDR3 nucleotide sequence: TGCGCCAGCAGCTGGGGGGGGACAGGGCCGAATGAGCAGTTCTTC.

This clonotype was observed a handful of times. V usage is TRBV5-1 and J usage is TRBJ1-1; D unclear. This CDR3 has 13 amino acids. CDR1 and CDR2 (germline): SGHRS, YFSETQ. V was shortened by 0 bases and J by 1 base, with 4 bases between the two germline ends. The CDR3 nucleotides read TGCGCCAGCAGCTTGGTATGGAACACTGAAGCTTTCTTT. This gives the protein CASSLVWNTEAFF.